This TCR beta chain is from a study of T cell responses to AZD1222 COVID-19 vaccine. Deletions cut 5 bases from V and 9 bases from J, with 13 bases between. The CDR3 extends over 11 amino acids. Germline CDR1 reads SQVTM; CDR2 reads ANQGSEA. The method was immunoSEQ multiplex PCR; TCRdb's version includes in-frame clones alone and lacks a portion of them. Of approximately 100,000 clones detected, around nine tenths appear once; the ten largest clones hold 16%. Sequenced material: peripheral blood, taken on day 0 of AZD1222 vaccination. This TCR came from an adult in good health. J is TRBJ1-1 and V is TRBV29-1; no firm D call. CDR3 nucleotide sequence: TGCAGCGTTTTAATCTACCCCCAAGCTTTCTTT. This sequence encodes CSVLIYPQAFF.